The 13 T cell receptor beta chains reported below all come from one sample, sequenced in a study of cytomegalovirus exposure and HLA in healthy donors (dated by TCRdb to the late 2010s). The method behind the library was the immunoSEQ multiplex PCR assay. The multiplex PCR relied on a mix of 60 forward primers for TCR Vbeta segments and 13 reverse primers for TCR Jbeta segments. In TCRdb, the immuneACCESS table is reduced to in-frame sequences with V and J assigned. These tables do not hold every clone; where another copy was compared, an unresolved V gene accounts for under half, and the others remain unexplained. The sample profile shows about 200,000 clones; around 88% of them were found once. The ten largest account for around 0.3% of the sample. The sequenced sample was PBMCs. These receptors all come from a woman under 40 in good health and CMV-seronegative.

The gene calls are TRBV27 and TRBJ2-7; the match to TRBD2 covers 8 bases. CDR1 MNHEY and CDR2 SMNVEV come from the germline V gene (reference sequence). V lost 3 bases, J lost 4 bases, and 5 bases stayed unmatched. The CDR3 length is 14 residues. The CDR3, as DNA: TGTGCCAGCAGTTTTCGGCGGGGGGAGTACGAGCAGTACTTC. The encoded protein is CASSFRRGEYEQYF.

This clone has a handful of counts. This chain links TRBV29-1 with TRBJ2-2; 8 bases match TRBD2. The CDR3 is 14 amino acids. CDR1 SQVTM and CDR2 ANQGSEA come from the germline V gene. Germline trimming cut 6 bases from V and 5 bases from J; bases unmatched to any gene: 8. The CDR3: CSVGSGRSTGELFF. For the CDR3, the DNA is TGCAGCGTGGGGAGCGGGAGAAGTACCGGGGAGCTGTTTTTT.

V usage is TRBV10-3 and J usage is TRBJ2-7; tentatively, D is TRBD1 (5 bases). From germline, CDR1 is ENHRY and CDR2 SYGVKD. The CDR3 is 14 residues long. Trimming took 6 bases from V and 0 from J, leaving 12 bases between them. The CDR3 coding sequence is TGTGCCATCAGGACGGAGACAGACTCCTACGAGCAGTACTTC. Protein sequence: CAIRTETDSYEQYF.

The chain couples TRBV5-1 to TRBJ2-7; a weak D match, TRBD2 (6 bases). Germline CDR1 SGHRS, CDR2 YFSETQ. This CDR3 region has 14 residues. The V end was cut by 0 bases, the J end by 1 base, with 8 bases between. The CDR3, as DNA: TGCGCCAGCAGCTTGGGCGGGGAATCCTACGAGCAGTACTTC. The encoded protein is CASSLGGESYEQYF. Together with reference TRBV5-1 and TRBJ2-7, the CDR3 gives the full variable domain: KAGVTQTPRYLIKTRGQQVTLSCSPISGHRSVSWYQQTPGQGLQFLFEYFSETQRNKGNFPGRFSGRQFSNSRSEMNVSTLELGDSALYLCASSLGGESYEQYFGPGTRLTVT.

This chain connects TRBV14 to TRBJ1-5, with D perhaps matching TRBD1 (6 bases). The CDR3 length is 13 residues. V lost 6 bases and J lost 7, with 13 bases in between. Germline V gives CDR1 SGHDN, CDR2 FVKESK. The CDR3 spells CASSLGGGQPQHF. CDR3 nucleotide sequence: TGTGCCAGCAGTTTAGGGGGAGGGCAGCCCCAGCATTTT. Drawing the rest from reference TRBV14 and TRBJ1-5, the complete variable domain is EAGVTQFPSHSVIEKGQTVTLRCDPISGHDNLYWYRRVMGKEIKFLLHFVKESKQDESGMPNNRFLAERTGGTYSTLKVQPAELEDSGVYFCASSLGGGQPQHFGDGTRLSIL.

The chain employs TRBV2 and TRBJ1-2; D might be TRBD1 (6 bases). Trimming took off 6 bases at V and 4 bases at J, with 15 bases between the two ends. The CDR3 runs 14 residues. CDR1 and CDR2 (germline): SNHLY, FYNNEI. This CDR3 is CASRLGGVGYGYTF. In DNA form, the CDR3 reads TGTGCCAGCAGACTAGGGGGAGTTGGCTATGGCTACACCTTC.

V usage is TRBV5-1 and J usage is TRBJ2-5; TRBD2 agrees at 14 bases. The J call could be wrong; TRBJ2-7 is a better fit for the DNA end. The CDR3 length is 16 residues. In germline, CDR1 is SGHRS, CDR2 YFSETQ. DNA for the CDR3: TGCGCCAGCAGCTTGGGACTAGCGGGAGGGCTCGACGAGCAGTACTTC. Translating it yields CASSLGLAGGLDEQYF.

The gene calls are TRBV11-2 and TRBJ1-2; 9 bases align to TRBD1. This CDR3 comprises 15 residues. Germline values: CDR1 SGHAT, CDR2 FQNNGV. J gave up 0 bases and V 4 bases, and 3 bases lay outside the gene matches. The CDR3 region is CASSSGTGTNYGYTF. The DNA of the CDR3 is TGTGCCAGCAGCTCCGGGACAGGGACTAACTATGGCTACACCTTC.

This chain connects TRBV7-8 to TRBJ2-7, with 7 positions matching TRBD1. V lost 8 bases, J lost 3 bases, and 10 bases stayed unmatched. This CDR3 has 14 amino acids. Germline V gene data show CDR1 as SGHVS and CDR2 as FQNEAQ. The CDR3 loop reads CASQRQAGGYEQYF. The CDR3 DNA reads TGTGCCAGCCAAAGGCAGGCAGGGGGCTACGAGCAGTACTTC.

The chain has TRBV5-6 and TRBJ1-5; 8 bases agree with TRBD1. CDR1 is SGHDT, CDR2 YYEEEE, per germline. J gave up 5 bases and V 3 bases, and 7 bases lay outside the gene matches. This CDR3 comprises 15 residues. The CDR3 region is CASSWGGQGDQPQHF. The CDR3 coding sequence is TGTGCCAGCAGCTGGGGAGGACAGGGTGATCAGCCCCAGCATTTT.

Here the CDR3 reads CASSPGTSSAYEQYF. In DNA, the CDR3 is TGCGCCAGCAGCCCGGGGACTAGCAGCGCCTACGAGCAGTACTTC. The chain recombines TRBV5-1 with TRBJ2-7; 9 bases align to TRBD2. Germline V gene sequence: CDR1 SGHRS, CDR2 YFSETQ. This CDR3 has 15 amino acids. V shed 4 bases and J 2 bases; nucleotides not matched to a gene: 7.

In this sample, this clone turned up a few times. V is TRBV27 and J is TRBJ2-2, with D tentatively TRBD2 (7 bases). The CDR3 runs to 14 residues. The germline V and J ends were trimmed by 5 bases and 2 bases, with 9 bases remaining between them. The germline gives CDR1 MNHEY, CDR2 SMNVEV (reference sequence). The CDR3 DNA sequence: TGTGCCAGCAGTCGGGGGGCAAACACCGGGGAGCTGTTTTTT. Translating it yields CASSRGANTGELFF.

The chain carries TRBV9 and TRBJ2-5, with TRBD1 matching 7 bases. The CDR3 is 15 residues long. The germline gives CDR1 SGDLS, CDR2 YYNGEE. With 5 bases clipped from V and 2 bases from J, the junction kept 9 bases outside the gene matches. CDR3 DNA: TGTGCCAGCAGTAAAGGGGACAGCCAGCAAGAGACCCAGTACTTC. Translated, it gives CASSKGDSQQETQYF.